A selection of T cell receptor beta chains follows, all from one sample in a study of T cells in Graves' hyperthyroidism and ophthalmopathy. MiXCR, run by TCRdb on the multiplex PCR reads, gives a single entry per CDR3 protein. The sample records about 260,000 distinct CDR3 sequences, approximately 21% being singletons. The sample taken for sequencing was blood. Receptors were obtained from a man aged 30-40 years with Graves' ophthalmopathy. The CDR3 runs from the conserved cysteine through the conserved F or W. D genes are given only for firm matches. Where a row states a size, it is once, few, many or the class of an expanded clone; other rows omit it.

J gene | V gene | CDR3 length | D gene | clone size | CDR3 DNA | CDR3 protein
TRBJ2-1 | TRBV9 | 15 | TRBD2 | . | TGTGCCAGCAGCCCCCATAGCGGGAGCTACAATGAGCAGTTCTTC | CASSPHSGSYNEQFF
TRBJ2-5 | TRBV20-1 | 14 | TRBD1 | few | TGCAGTGCTAGGGGACAGGTCGAGGTTGAGACCCAGTACTTC | CSARGQVEVETQYF
TRBJ2-7 | TRBV11-3 | 14 | TRBD2 | many | TGTGCCAGCAGCTTTGGTAGCGGGAGATACGAGCAGTACTTC | CASSFGSGRYEQYF
TRBJ1-6 | TRBV28 | 16 | TRBD1 | many | TGTGCCAGCAGCCGGGACAGACGAGGCTATAATTCACCCCTCCACTTT | CASSRDRRGYNSPLHF
TRBJ2-6 | TRBV11-2 | 15 | . | . | TGTGCCAGCAGCCTAGGATACTCTGGGGCCAACGTCCTGACTTTC | CASSLGYSGANVLTF
TRBJ2-7 | TRBV28 | 15 | TRBD2 | few | TGTGCCAGCAGGCCCGGGACTAGCGGGAGGTTCGAGCAGTACTTC | CASRPGTSGRFEQYF
TRBJ1-1 | TRBV20-1 | 14 | TRBD1 | . | TGCAGTGCTAGAGATGATCAGGGGGCGGTAGGAGCTTTCTTT | CSARDDQGAVGAFF
TRBJ2-5 | TRBV27 | 15 | TRBD2 | few | TGTGCCAGCAGTCGACGTGGACTAGCTTACGAGACCCAGTACTTC | CASSRRGLAYETQYF
TRBJ2-3 | TRBV28 | 18 | TRBD2 | . | TGTGCCAGCAGTTTCCCTAGCGGGAGGGCCAGATTTATTGATACGCAGTATTTT | CASSFPSGRARFIDTQYF
TRBJ1-1 | TRBV5-1 | 13 | . | once | TGCGCCAGCAGCCCGCAGGGACCGGGTGAAGCTTTCTTT | CASSPQGPGEAFF
TRBJ1-6 | TRBV5-1 | 14 | TRBD1 | . | TGCGCCAGCAGCCGGGACAGCGATAATTCACCCCTCCACTTT | CASSRDSDNSPLHF
TRBJ2-3 | TRBV9 | 15 | . | . | TGTGCCAGCAGCGTAGGGCCGACTAGCACAGATACGCAGTATTTT | CASSVGPTSTDTQYF
TRBJ2-2 | TRBV15 | 14 | TRBD1 | . | TGTGCCACCAGCAGACACAGGGGCACCGGGGAGCTGTTTTTT | CATSRHRGTGELFF
TRBJ2-5 | TRBV11-3 | 14 | TRBD2 | many | TGTGCCAGCAGCGGGGGACTAGCGAAAGAGACCCAGTACTTC | CASSGGLAKETQYF
TRBJ2-7 | TRBV5-1 | 14 | TRBD2 | many | TGCGCCAGCAGCTTGGGGGGGGGGACCTACGAGCAGTACTTC | CASSLGGGTYEQYF
TRBJ2-7 | TRBV3-1 | 16 | TRBD1 | many | TGTGCCAGCAGCCAACAAAAAGGGGGCCTATCCTACGAGCAGTACTTC | CASSQQKGGLSYEQYF
TRBJ1-5 | TRBV29-1 | 14 | . | . | TGCAGCGTTGTGGTAGGGTATAGCAATCAGCCCCAGCATTTT | CSVVVGYSNQPQHF
TRBJ2-5 | TRBV7-2 | 15 | . | few | TGTGCCAGCAGCTTAGCGACGGCACTGGGAGAGACCCAGTACTTC | CASSLATALGETQYF
TRBJ2-7 | TRBV7-9 | 14 | TRBD1 | . | TGTGCCAGCAGCTTATTTAAGGGGGCGGCCGAGCAGTACTTC | CASSLFKGAAEQYF
TRBJ2-3 | TRBV10-3 | 13 | . | . | TGTGCCATCAGTGAGGACGACACAGATACGCAGTATTTT | CAISEDDTDTQYF
TRBJ1-4 | TRBV12-3/TRBV12-4 | 15 | . | . | TGTGCCAACGCCTGGAGGGCAGCAACTAATGAAAAACTGTTTTTT | CANAWRAATNEKLFF
TRBJ2-1 | TRBV6-1 | 13 | TRBD2 | many | TGTGCCAGCGGGGGACTAGCCTCGGCTGAGCAGTTCTTC | CASGGLASAEQFF
TRBJ1-2 | TRBV30 | 14 | TRBD1 | many | TGTGCCTGGAGCGCCGAGGACAGGGGGTATGGCTACACCTTC | CAWSAEDRGYGYTF
TRBJ2-7 | TRBV9 | 14 | . | . | TGTGCCAGCTCCTTGGGGGGGCCTTCCTACGAGCAGTACTTC | CASSLGGPSYEQYF
TRBJ1-5 | TRBV30 | 20 | . | . | TGTGCCTGGAGTGGCGGTGTCCCCCCCCTCCGGTCAGGAGTTAATCAGCCCCAGCATTTT | CAWSGGVPPLRSGVNQPQHF
TRBJ2-7 | TRBV12-3/TRBV12-4 | 15 | . | . | . | CASSFGPGSSYEQYF
TRBJ2-1 | TRBV11-1 | 14 | . | . | TGTGCCAGCCCTAGCCGGGGGATCTACAATGAGCAGTTCTTC | CASPSRGIYNEQFF
TRBJ1-3 | TRBV7-9 | 15 | TRBD1 | few | TGTGCCAGCAGTCCCCGGGACAGGGCTGGAAACACCATATATTTT | CASSPRDRAGNTIYF
TRBJ1-5 | TRBV19 | 15 | . | few | TGTGCCAGTAGCCCCTCTCTAAATAGCAATCAGTCCCAGCATTTT | CASSPSLNSNQSQHF
TRBJ1-5 | TRBV18 | 15 | . | . | TGTGCCAGCTCACCGGATGGGGGGGCCCTTCAGCCCCAGCATTTT | CASSPDGGALQPQHF
TRBJ1-5 | TRBV28 | 14 | . | . | TGTGCCAGCAGTTTATCCAGGGGCAATCAGCCCCAGCATTTT | CASSLSRGNQPQHF
TRBJ2-3 | TRBV6-1 | 14 | TRBD2 | many | TGTGCCAGCAGCCGGACTAGTACGACAGATACGCAGTATTTT | CASSRTSTTDTQYF
TRBJ2-1 | TRBV7-6 | 17 | TRBD2 | many | TGTGCCAGCAGCTTAGGTGGCGGGAGGGCCAAGGGTAATGAGCAGTTCTTC | CASSLGGGRAKGNEQFF
TRBJ2-1 | TRBV11-2 | 13 | TRBD2 | many | TGTGCGACGGGGGGACGCTCCTACAATGAGCAGTTCTTC | CATGGRSYNEQFF
TRBJ1-5 | TRBV19 | 17 | TRBD1 | . | TGTGCCAGTACCACAGGGGGAAGTGTGAATAGCAATCAGCCCCAGCATTTT | CASTTGGSVNSNQPQHF
TRBJ2-3 | TRBV2 | 15 | . | few | TGTGCCAGCAGTGTTGAATCGGACAGAGCAGGGCCCCAGTATTTT | CASSVESDRAGPQYF